These 14 T cell receptor beta chains came from one sample sequenced in a study of control samples from healthy donors and cancer patients. Produced via immunoSEQ multiplex PCR; TCRdb's table is partial and in-frame only. The repertoire holds 150,000 to 200,000 clones, 88% seen once, with over 1.5% in the top ten. Input material: blood. These receptors all come from a man younger than 30 in good health.

A few counts support this clone. The chain recombines TRBV7-6 with TRBJ1-6; D gene ambiguous. CDR3 length: 16 amino acids. Germline V CDR1 and CDR2: SGHVS, FNYEAQ. V lost 5 bases to trimming and J lost 6 bases, with 17 bases between them. DNA of the CDR3: TGTGCCAGCAGCGAAGTCAAGGGAGAGCTTAATTCACCCCTCCACTTT. Translated: CASSEVKGELNSPLHF.

The CDR3 protein is CSVTFWGSYEQYF. CDR3 sequence (DNA): TGCAGCGTGACCTTTTGGGGGTCCTACGAGCAGTACTTC. This rearrangement joins TRBV29-1 to TRBJ2-7, with D perhaps being TRBD1 or TRBD2 (5 bases each). The germline V gene encodes CDR1 SQVTM and CDR2 ANQGSEA. V was cut by 6 bases and J by 1 base, with 13 bases left in between. The CDR3 contains 13 residues.

As DNA, the CDR3 is TGTGCCAGCAGCTTAGAGCTGGCTGGGGCCAACGTCCTGACTTTC. It encodes CASSLELAGANVLTF. V gene TRBV7-2 combines with J gene TRBJ2-6, with D unresolved. The V gene's germline CDR1 is SGHTA and CDR2 FQGNSA. V was cut by 1 base and J by 2 bases, with 6 bases left in between. The CDR3 length is 15 residues. Variable domain in full (rest from reference TRBV7-2 and TRBJ2-6): GAGVSQSPSNKVTEKGKDVELRCDPISGHTALYWYRQSLGQGLEFLIYFQGNSAPDKSGLPSDRFSAERTGGSVSTLTIQRTQQEDSAVYLCASSLELAGANVLTFGAGSRLTVL.

This clone was observed a single time. CDR3 bases: TGTGCCAGCCGAGCGGGACTAGCTATTAATGAGCAGTTCTTC. This encodes CASRAGLAINEQFF. The chain recombines TRBV27 with TRBJ2-1; 9 nucleotides align to TRBD2. Germline values: CDR1 MNHEY, CDR2 SMNVEV (reference sequence). Trimming took 8 bases from V and 7 from J; bases not matched to a gene: 9. The CDR3 is 14 residues long.

The chain combines TRBV6-5 with TRBJ2-7; the match to TRBD1 covers 7 bases. The CDR3 spans 14 residues. Per germline, CDR1 MNHEY and CDR2 SVGAGI. The V and J ends lost 5 bases and 4 bases, in that order; junction bases with no gene match: 8. CDR3 residues: CASSQTGDAYEQYF. DNA for the CDR3: TGTGCCAGCAGTCAAACAGGGGACGCTTACGAGCAGTACTTC.

The genes are TRBV28 and TRBJ2-7; D is unresolved. Trimming pared 2 bases from V and 2 bases from J, leaving 10 bases between. CDR1 is MDHEN and CDR2 is SYDVKM in the germline V gene. CDR3 length equals 14 residues. The CDR3 sequence is CASSLTPRTYEQYF. CDR3 DNA sequence: TGTGCCAGCAGTTTAACCCCCCGCACCTACGAGCAGTACTTC.

V and J are TRBV6-1 and TRBJ2-6; perhaps TRBD1 as D (8 bases). V gave up 4 bases and J gave up 0 bases, with 16 bases separating them. Per germline, CDR1 MNHNS and CDR2 SASEGT. The CDR3 is made up of 18 amino acids. The CDR3 region is CASSGAGQEPSGANVLTF. The DNA of the CDR3 is TGTGCCAGCAGTGGAGCGGGACAGGAGCCCTCTGGGGCCAACGTCCTGACTTTC.

The V gene is TRBV5-4, the J gene TRBJ2-2, with 10 bases identical to TRBD2. The CDR3 covers 15 residues. Trimming at V came to 4 bases and at J to 5 bases, leaving 5 bases not matched to a gene. Germline-derived CDR1 and CDR2 are SGHNT and YYREEE (reference sequence). CDR3 nucleotide sequence: TGTGCCAGCAGCCAAGCGGGGGGGCCGACCGGGGAGCTGTTTTTT. It encodes CASSQAGGPTGELFF.

The CDR3 bases are TGTGCCAGCAGCCAAGATGAGGAGCGGGGGCCGTCCTACAATGAGCAGTTCTTC. The encoded protein is CASSQDEERGPSYNEQFF. The chain has TRBV3-1 (or the pseudogene TRBV3-2) and TRBJ2-1, with TRBD2 matching over 8 bases. Germline CDR1 and CDR2: LGHDT and YNNKEL (reference sequence). J was trimmed by 1 base and V by 0 bases; bases with no gene match: 8. CDR3 length: 18 residues.

This rearrangement joins TRBV11-1 to TRBJ2-3; a possible D gene is TRBD2 (5 bases). CDR3 length: 14 amino acids. V gave up 1 base and J gave up 6 bases, with 11 bases separating them. In germline, CDR1 is SGHAT, CDR2 FQDESV (reference sequence). CDR3 loop: CASSLGLARDTQYF. CDR3 DNA sequence: TGTGCCAGCAGCTTAGGGCTAGCTCGCGATACGCAGTATTTT.

This clone was seen more than once but under ten times. The chain links TRBV9 to TRBJ1-2; D gene unclear. The germline V and J ends were trimmed by 0 bases and 4 bases, with 10 bases remaining between them. This CDR3 has 14 amino acids. Per germline, CDR1 SGDLS and CDR2 YYNGEE. CDR3 sequence (DNA): TGTGCCAGCAGCGTAGCTAGAGGACCCTATGGCTACACCTTC. Its protein product is CASSVARGPYGYTF.

The genes are TRBV4-2 and TRBJ1-1; a weak D match, TRBD1 (6 bases). Germline V CDR1 and CDR2: LGHNA, YNFKEQ. The CDR3 sequence is 15 residues long. Trimming left V 4 bases short and J 4 bases short, with 16 bases between. The CDR3 loop reads CASSREDRTPTEAFF. The CDR3 nucleotides read TGTGCCAGCAGCCGGGAAGACAGGACACCCACTGAAGCTTTCTTT.

The chain carries TRBV6-5 and TRBJ1-2; the match to TRBD1 covers 9 bases. The CDR3 spans 14 residues. Germline V lookup: CDR1 MNHEY, CDR2 SVGAGI. V was clipped by 6 bases and J by 3 bases; unmatched bases: 5. In DNA, the CDR3 is TGTGCCAGCAGCGACAGGGGGTTCCACTATGGCTACACCTTC. Its translation: CASSDRGFHYGYTF.

The chain is built from TRBV7-2 and TRBJ2-3; D may correspond to TRBD1 or TRBD2 (5 bases each). Germline CDR1 is SGHTA and CDR2 is FQGNSA. CDR3 size: 16 residues. V was cut by 2 bases and J by 2 bases, with 14 bases left in between. CDR3 in DNA: TGTGCCAGCAGCTTAAGCCCGGGACGGGCCACAGATACGCAGTATTTT. Protein sequence: CASSLSPGRATDTQYF. Drawing the rest from reference TRBV7-2 and TRBJ2-3, the complete variable domain is GAGVSQSPSNKVTEKGKDVELRCDPISGHTALYWYRQSLGQGLEFLIYFQGNSAPDKSGLPSDRFSAERTGGSVSTLTIQRTQQEDSAVYLCASSLSPGRATDTQYFGPGTRLTVL.